This T cell receptor beta chain was observed in a study of T cells in Graves' hyperthyroidism and ophthalmopathy (dated by TCRdb to the late 2010s). Turning to the overall study: Peripheral blood samples were taken at initial diagnosis, before any treatment was given. A discovery cohort of approximately 97 patients, fewer than 50 with Graves' ophthalmopathy and over 55 with stable Graves' hyperthyroidism, was used to find distinguishing TCR V-J signatures. Prospective prediction of ophthalmopathy was tested in an independent validation cohort consisting of 18 to 20 hyperthyroidism patients and over 15 patients who later progressed to ophthalmopathy. For training and testing, the 95 to 100 patients in the discovery cohort were randomly divided in a 7:3 ratio. In over five Graves' hyperthyroidism patients, the study also compared T-cell repertoires from thyroid tissue with T-cell repertoires from blood. Once sampling was done, hyperthyroidism patients were given methimazole at a starting dose of 30 mg daily, whereas ophthalmopathy patients were given high-dose intravenous methylprednisolone. TCR Vbeta CDR3 sequencing of 130 to 150 peripheral blood samples (around 45 ophthalmopathy, 75 to 85 hyperthyroidism and around 17 progressor patients) is reported in the paper. Points the paper makes about the study in general: In validation, progression to ophthalmopathy was predicted by the model with 70.59% sensitivity and around 76% specificity, a median of roughly 6 months before onset. No statistical method was used to set the sample size in advance, and investigators knew the group allocation. Most expanded thyroid clonotypes (frequency above 0.001) were also detected in blood, suggesting blood repertoires may reflect thyroid immune responses. In cross-validation, a model built on a 13 V-J signature told ophthalmopathy apart from stable hyperthyroidism with just under 90% sensitivity and approximately 81% specificity, and in testing the same model reached 80%/75%.

Taken from cysteine to phenylalanine, the CDR3 has 16 residues. Only CDR3 DNA is held: 48 bases, read in frame from base 1. The germline V gene (reference sequence) specifies SEHNR as CDR1 and FQNEAQ as CDR2. Trimming leaves V shorter by 0 bases and J shorter by 11 bases, with the junction holding 14 bases beyond the gene matches. In its sample, this clonotype was seen a few times. What this receptor recognizes is not known. The record has no base qualities; no much larger clone is one base away. Amplification of TCR beta CDR3 regions was carried out from RNA transcripts. The first round of RT-PCR for the TCR CDR3 was performed with the HTBI primer set and the Qiagen OneStep RT-PCR kit. The libraries were constructed in a second round of multiplex PCR and then size-selected and purified. The libraries were sequenced on an Illumina HiSeq2000 using paired-end 100 bp reads. Under the source paper's analysis protocol: SOAPnuke was used to process the raw data, with reads discarded if the reads contained adapters or uncalled bases, had a mean Phred below 15, or lacked an exact constant-primer or identifier match. COPE v1.2.5 was used to merge the high-quality paired reads, and each unique nucleotide sequence was defined as a clonotype. MiTCR v1.1 was used to align the clonotypes against IMGT TRBV, TRBD and TRBJ reference segments. Only V-J combinations with frequency above 0.0001, covering 98% to 99.2% of repertoires, were analysed. A TCS score was defined as the ratio of F50 (clonal expansion) to E x V (chaos), with BLOSUM62-based TCRdist applied between CDR3 peptides within each V-J. Welch's t-statistics and random forest reduced around 550 V-J features to 13, which were used in a naive Bayes classifier (R e1071). The Morisita-Horn index was used to measure how similar the thyroid and blood repertoires were. The public sequencing data were trimmed at Q25 with fastp and processed into clonotypes with MiXCR by TCRdb, which kept only in-frame beta chains. Identical CDR3 protein sequences are pooled into one entry, listed with their most common genes and DNA. It is TCRdb's table, rather than the study itself, that gives the V and J calls and clone size. The sample table lists 800,000 or so distinct CDR3 sequences, 38% of them with a count of one. In total, the top ten clones hold 8.9% of the sample.

Stable Graves' hyperthyroidism was defined as the absence of progression to ophthalmopathy over 18 months of follow-up. Hyperthyroidism patients were newly diagnosed, with disease duration under 2 months, and aged 18 to 65 years. Any patient with an uncontrolled infection, another autoimmune disease, pregnancy or lactation was excluded. Diagnoses were based on clinical symptoms, serum thyroxine and TRAb, thyroid ultrasound and orbital computed tomography. PBMCs were isolated from more than 8 ml of fresh peripheral blood by Ficoll-Paque density gradient centrifugation. Trizol reagent was used to extract total RNA, and RNA quality was then checked on an Agilent 2100 Bioanalyzer.

The rearranged chain carries TRBV7-9 and TRBJ2-5, with 8 bases matching TRBD2. Specimen: blood. The clonotype was recovered from a man between 18 and 29 years old with Graves' hyperthyroidism. The CDR3: CASSLARSEGLGVQYF. The nucleotide sequence is TGTGCCAGCAGCTTAGCCCGATCAGAGGGACTAGGAGTACAGTACTTC.